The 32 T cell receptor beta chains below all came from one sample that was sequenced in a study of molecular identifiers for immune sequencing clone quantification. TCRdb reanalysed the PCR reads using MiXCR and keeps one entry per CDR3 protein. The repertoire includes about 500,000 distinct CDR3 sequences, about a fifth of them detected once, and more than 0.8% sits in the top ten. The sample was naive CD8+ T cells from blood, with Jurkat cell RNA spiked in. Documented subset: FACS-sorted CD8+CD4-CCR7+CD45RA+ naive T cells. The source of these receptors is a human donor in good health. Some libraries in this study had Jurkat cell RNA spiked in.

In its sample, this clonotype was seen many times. DNA for the CDR3: TGCGCCAGCAGCCAAGGGAGAGGGTTAGCGGGAGCGTACGAGCAGTACTTC. Translated: CASSQGRGLAGAYEQYF. The chain employs TRBV4-3 and TRBJ2-7; 9 bases fit TRBD2. CDR1 is LGHNA and CDR2 is YSLEER in the germline V gene. The CDR3 covers 17 residues. The V and J ends lost 1 base and 4 bases, in that order; junction bases with no gene match: 11.

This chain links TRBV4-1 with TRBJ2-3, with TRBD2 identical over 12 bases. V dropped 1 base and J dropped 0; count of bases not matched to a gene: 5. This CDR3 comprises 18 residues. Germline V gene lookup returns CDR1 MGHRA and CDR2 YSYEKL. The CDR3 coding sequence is TGCGCCAGCAGCCAAGTGCTAGCGGGGGGGTCTAGCACAGATACGCAGTATTTT. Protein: CASSQVLAGGSSTDTQYF.

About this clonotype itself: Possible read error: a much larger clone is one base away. DNA for the CDR3: TGCGCCAGCAGGGGACTAGCGGACACAGATTCGCAGTATTTT. This translates into CASRGLADTDSQYF. The rearrangement uses TRBV10-2 and TRBJ2-3; TRBD2 aligns across 11 bases. The germline V gene has CDR1 WSHSY and CDR2 SAAADI. The CDR3 is 14 amino acids.

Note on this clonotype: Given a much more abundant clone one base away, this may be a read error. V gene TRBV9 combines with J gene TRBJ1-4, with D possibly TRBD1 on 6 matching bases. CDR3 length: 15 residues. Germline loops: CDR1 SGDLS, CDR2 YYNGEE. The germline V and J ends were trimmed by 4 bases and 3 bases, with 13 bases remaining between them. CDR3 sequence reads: CASSPGGTSNEKLFF. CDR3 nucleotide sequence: TGTGCCAGCAGCCCCGGAGGGACATCTAATGAAAAACTGTTTTTT.

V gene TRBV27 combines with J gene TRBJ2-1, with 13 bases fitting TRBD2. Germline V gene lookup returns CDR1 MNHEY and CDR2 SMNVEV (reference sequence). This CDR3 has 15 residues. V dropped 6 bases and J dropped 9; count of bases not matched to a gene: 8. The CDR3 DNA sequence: TGTGCCAGCAGGTCTGGGACTAGCGGGGATAGTGAGCAGTTCTTC. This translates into CASRSGTSGDSEQFF.

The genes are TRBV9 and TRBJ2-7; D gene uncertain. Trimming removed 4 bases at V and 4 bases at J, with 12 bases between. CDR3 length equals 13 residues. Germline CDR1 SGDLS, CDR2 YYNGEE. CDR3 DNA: TGTGCCAGCAGCACCCGACCGGATTACGAGCAGTACTTC. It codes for CASSTRPDYEQYF.

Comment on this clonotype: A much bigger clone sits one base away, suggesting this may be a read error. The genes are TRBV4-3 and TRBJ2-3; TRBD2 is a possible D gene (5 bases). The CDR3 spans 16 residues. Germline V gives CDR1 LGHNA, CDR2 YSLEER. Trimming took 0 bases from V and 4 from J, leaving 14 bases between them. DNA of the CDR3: TGCGCCAGCAGCCAAGACGCTAGAGGGAGCCCAGATACGCAGTATTTT. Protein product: CASSQDARGSPDTQYF.

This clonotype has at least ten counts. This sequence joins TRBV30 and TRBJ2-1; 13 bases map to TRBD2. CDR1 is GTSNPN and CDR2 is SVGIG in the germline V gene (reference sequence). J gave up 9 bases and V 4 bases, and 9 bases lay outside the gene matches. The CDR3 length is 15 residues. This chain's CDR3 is CAWNLIGLAGVEQFF. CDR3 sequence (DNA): TGTGCCTGGAATCTGATAGGACTAGCGGGAGTTGAGCAGTTCTTC.

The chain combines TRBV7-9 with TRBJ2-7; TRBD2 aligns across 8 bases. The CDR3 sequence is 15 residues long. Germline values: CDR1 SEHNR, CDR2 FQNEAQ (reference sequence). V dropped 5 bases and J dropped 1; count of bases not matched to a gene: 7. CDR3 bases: TGTGCCAGCAGCGATAGCGGGACCTATTCCTACGAGCAGTACTTC. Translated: CASSDSGTYSYEQYF.

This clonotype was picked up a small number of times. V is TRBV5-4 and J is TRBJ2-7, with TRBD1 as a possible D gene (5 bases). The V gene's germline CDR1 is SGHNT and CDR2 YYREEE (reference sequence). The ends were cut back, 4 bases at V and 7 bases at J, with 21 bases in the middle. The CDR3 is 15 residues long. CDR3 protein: CASSENQGRAGEQYF. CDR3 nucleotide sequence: TGTGCCAGCAGCGAAAACCAGGGCCGTGCTGGAGAGCAGTACTTC.

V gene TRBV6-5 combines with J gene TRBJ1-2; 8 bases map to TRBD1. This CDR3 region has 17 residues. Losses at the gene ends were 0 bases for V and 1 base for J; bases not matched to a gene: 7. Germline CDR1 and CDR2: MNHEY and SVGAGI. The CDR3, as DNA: TGTGCCAGCAGTTACTCTCCAGGGGGCGCGAGTAACTATGGCTACACCTTC. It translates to CASSYSPGGASNYGYTF.

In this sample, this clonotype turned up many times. The CDR3 sequence is CANLGGVPSTDTQYF. The CDR3 DNA sequence: TGTGCCAACCTTGGCGGAGTCCCTAGCACAGATACGCAGTATTTT. V gene TRBV2 combines with J gene TRBJ2-3; no clear D gene. V lost 10 bases and J 0 bases, leaving 17 bases between the germline ends. This CDR3 spans 15 amino acids. From germline, CDR1 is SNHLY and CDR2 FYNNEI.

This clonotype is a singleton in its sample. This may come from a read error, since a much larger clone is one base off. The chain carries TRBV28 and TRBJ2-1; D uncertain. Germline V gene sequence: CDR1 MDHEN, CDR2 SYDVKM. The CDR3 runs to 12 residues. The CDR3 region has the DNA TGTGCCAACAGTTTCTCCCGGGATGAGCAGTTCTTC. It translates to CANSFSRDEQFF.

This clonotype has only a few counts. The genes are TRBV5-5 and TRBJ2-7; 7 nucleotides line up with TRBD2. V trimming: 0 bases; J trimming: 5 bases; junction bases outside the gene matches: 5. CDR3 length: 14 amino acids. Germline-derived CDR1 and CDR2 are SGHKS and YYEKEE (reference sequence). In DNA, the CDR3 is TGTGCCAGCAGCTTGGGCGGGAGCCCCAACGAGCAGTACTTC. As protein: CASSLGGSPNEQYF.

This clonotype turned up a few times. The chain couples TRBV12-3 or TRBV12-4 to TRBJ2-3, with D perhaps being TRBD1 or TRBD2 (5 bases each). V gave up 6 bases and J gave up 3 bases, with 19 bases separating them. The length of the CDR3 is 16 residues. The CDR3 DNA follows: TGTGCCAGCAGCCTGGAGTTGGGGGTCGGTACAGATACGCAGTATTTT. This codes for CASSLELGVGTDTQYF.

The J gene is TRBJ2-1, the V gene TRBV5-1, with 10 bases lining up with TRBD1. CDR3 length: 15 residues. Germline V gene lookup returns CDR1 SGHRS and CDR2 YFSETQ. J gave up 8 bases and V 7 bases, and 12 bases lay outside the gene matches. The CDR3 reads CASGKDRGLSYEQFF. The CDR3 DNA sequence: TGCGCCAGCGGCAAAGACAGGGGGCTGTCATATGAGCAGTTCTTC. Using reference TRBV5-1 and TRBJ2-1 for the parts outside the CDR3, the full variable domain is KAGVTQTPRYLIKTRGQQVTLSCSPISGHRSVSWYQQTPGQGLQFLFEYFSETQRNKGNFPGRFSGRQFSNSRSEMNVSTLELGDSALYLCASGKDRGLSYEQFFGPGTRLTVL.

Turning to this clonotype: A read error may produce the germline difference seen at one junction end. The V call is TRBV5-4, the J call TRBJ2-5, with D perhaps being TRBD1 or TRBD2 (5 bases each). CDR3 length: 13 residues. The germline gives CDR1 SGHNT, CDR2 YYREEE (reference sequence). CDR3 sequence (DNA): TGTGCCAGCAGCCACACGGGGCAAGAGACCCAGCACTTC. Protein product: CASSHTGQETQHF.

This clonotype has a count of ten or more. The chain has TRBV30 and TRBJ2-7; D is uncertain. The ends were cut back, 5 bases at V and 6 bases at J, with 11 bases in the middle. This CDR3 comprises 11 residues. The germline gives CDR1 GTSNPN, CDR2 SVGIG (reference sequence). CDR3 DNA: TGTGCCTGGTCTGAAAAGGCCGAGCAGTACTTC. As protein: CAWSEKAEQYF.

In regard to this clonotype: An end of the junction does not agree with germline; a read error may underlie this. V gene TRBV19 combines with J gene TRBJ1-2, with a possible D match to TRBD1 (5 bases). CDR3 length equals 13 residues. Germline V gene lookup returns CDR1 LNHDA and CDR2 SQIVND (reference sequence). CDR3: CASSIGGFDGYAF. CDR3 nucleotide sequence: TGTGCCAGTAGTATTGGGGGATTTGATGGCTACGCCTTC.

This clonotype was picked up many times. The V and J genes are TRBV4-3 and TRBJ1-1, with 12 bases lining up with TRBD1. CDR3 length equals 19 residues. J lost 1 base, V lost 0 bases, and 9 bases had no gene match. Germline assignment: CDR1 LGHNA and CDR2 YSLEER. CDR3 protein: CASSQDKGDRGRKNTEAFF. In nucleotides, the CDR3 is TGCGCCAGCAGCCAAGATAAGGGGGACAGGGGGCGGAAGAACACTGAAGCTTTCTTT.

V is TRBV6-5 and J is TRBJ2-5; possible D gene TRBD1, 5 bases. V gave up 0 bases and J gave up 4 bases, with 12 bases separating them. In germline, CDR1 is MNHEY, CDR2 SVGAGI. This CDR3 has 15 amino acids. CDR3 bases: TGTGCCAGCAGTTACTCGAGGTCAGGGTTAGAGACCCAGTACTTC. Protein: CASSYSRSGLETQYF.

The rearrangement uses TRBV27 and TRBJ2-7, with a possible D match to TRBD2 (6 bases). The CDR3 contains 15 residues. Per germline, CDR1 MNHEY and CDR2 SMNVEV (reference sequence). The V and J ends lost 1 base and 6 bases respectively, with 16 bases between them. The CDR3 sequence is CASSLLSGSASEQYF. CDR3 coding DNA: TGTGCCAGCAGTTTATTATCCGGGAGTGCATCCGAGCAGTACTTC.

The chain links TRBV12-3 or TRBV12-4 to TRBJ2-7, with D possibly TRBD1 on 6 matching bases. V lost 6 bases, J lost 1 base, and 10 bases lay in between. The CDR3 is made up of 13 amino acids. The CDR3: CASRGALSYEQYF. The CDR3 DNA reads TGTGCCAGCAGGGGGGCCCTATCCTACGAGCAGTACTTC.

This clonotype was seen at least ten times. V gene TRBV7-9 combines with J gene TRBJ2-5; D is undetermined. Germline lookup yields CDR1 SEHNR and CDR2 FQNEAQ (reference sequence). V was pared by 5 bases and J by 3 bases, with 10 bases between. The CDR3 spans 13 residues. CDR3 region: CASSPPQKETQYF. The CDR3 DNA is TGTGCCAGCAGCCCCCCCCAGAAAGAGACCCAGTACTTC.

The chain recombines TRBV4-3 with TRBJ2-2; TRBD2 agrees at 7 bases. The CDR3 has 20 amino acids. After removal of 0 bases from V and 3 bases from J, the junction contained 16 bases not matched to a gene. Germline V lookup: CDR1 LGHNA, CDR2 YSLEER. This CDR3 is CASSQEPLLRSGVDTGELFF. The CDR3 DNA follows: TGCGCCAGCAGCCAAGAACCCCTATTGAGGAGCGGGGTTGACACCGGGGAGCTGTTTTTT.

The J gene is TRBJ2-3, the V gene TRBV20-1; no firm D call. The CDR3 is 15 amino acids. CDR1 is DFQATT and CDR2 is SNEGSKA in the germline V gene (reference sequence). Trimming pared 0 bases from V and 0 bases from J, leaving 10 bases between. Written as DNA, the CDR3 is TGCAGTGCTAGAGATTTTGCAACTAGCACAGATACGCAGTATTTT. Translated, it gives CSARDFATSTDTQYF.

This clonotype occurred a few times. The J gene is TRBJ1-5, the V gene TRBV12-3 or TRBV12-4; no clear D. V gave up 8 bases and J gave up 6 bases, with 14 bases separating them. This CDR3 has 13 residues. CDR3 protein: CASDGQAGQPQHF. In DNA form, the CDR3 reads TGTGCCAGCGACGGGCAGGCAGGTCAGCCCCAGCATTTT.

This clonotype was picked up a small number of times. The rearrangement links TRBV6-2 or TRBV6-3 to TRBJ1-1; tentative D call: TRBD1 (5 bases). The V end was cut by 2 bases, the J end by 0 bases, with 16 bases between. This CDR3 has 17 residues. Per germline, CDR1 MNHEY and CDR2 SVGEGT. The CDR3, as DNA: TGTGCCAGCAGTTACCCTGAGACAGCCCCGATGAACACTGAAGCTTTCTTT. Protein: CASSYPETAPMNTEAFF.

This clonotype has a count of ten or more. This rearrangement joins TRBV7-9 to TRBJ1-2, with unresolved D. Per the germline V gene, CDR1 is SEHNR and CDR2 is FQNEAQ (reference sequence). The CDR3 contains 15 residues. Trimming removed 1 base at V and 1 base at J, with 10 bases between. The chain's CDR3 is CASSLGSRHNYGYTF. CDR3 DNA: TGTGCCAGCAGCTTAGGCAGCCGCCATAACTATGGCTACACCTTC. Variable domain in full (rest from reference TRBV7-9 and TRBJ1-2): DTGVSQNPRHKITKRGQNVTFRCDPISEHNRLYWYRQTLGQGPEFLTYFQNEAQLEKSRLLSDRFSAERPKGSFSTLEIQRTEQGDSAMYLCASSLGSRHNYGYTFGSGTRLTVV.

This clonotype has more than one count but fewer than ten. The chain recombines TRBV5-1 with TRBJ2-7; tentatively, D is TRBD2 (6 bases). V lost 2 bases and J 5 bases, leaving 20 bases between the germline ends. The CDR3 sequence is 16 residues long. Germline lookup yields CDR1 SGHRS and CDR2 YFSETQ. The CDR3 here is CASSLSNQVLAHEQYF. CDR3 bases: TGCGCCAGCAGCTTATCAAATCAGGTACTAGCCCACGAGCAGTACTTC.

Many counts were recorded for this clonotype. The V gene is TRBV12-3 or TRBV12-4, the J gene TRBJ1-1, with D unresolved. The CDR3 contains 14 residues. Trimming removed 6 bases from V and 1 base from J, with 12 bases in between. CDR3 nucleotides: TGTGCCAGCAGGCAGGACGCCAGGAACACTGAAGCTTTCTTT. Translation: CASRQDARNTEAFF.

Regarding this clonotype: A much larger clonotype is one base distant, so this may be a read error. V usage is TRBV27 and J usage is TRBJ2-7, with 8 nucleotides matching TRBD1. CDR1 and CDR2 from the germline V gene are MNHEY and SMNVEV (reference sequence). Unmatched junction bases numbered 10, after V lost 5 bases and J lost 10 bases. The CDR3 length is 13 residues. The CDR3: CASSMNQGAGQYF. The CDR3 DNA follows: TGTGCCAGCAGTATGAACCAGGGGGCGGGCCAGTACTTC.